These 29 T cell receptor beta chains were all obtained from the same sample, sequenced in a study of control samples from healthy donors and cancer patients. Using immunoSEQ multiplex PCR, the repertoire was profiled, and TCRdb retains in-frame clones only, with some absent. This table holds approximately 13,000 clones, roughly 93% found once. The sequenced sample consisted of PBMCs. Receptors originate from a man older than 75 with lung cancer.

The chain links TRBV29-1 to TRBJ2-1; perhaps D is TRBD1 or TRBD2 (5 bases each). CDR1 is SQVTM, CDR2 ANQGSEA, per germline. V lost 6 bases and J 3 bases, leaving 15 bases between the germline ends. The CDR3 extends over 14 amino acids. The CDR3 sequence: CSVRDRGVYNEQFF. CDR3 sequence (DNA): TGCAGCGTCAGAGACAGAGGGGTCTACAATGAGCAGTTCTTC.

V and J are TRBV18 and TRBJ1-2, with 9 positions matching TRBD1. Germline trimming cut 3 bases from V and 8 bases from J; bases unmatched to any gene: 7. Germline lookup yields CDR1 KGHSH and CDR2 LQKENI. This CDR3 has 14 residues. The CDR3 bases are TGTGCCAGCTCACCGGGACAGGGAGAGGGGGGCTACACCTTC. It specifies CASSPGQGEGGYTF.

The CDR3 sequence is CASSPEGGHNEQFF. The CDR3 DNA sequence: TGTGCCAGCAGCCCGGAGGGGGGACACAATGAGCAGTTCTTC. This chain links TRBV6-4 with TRBJ2-1; D possibly uses TRBD1 or TRBD2 (6 bases each). Per germline, CDR1 MRHNA and CDR2 SNTAGT. This CDR3 is built from 14 residues. With 6 bases removed from V and 5 bases from J, the gap between germline ends came to 14 bases.

The CDR3 DNA reads as TGTGCCAGCAGCCCCGGACTGAACACTGAAGCTTTCTTT. Its translation is CASSPGLNTEAFF. J is TRBJ1-1 and V is TRBV3-1 (or the pseudogene TRBV3-2); D remains ambiguous. Germline loops: CDR1 LGHDT, CDR2 YNNKEL (reference sequence). V was trimmed by 4 bases and J by 0 bases, leaving 6 bases between them. The CDR3 consists of 13 residues.

This chain joins TRBV18 and TRBJ1-2; D not certain. Looked up from germline, CDR1 is KGHSH and CDR2 is LQKENI. V was pared by 3 bases and J by 5 bases, with 13 bases between. This CDR3 has 14 residues. The CDR3 DNA reads TGTGCCAGCTCACCTACGGGGAGTAATTATGGCTACACCTTC. Its protein product is CASSPTGSNYGYTF.

The J gene is TRBJ1-5, the V gene TRBV24-1, with D hard to call. Looked up from germline, CDR1 is KGHDR and CDR2 is SFDVKD. This CDR3 comprises 13 residues. Trimming left V 6 bases short and J 2 bases short, with 7 bases between. The CDR3 protein is CATSSTGNQPQHF. The CDR3 DNA reads as TGTGCCACCAGTAGTACTGGCAATCAGCCCCAGCATTTT.

The rearrangement links TRBV2 to TRBJ2-1; a weak D match, TRBD2 (5 bases). The V gene lost 4 bases and the J gene lost 2 bases, with 6 bases spanning the gap. The V gene's germline CDR1 is SNHLY and CDR2 FYNNEI. This CDR3 comprises 13 residues. Written as DNA, the CDR3 is TGTGCCAGCAGTGTGCGGGCCTACAATGAGCAGTTCTTC. This translates into CASSVRAYNEQFF. The full variable domain, rest sourced from reference TRBV2 and TRBJ2-1, is EPEVTQTPSHQVTQMGQEVILRCVPISNHLYFYWYRQILGQKVEFLVSFYNNEISEKSEIFDDQFSVERPDGSNFTLKIRSTKLEDSAMYFCASSVRAYNEQFFGPGTRLTVL.

This rearrangement joins TRBV6-2 or TRBV6-3 to TRBJ1-1; D gene unclear. CDR3 length: 18 residues. V lost 0 bases and J 0 bases, leaving 17 bases between the germline ends. Germline loops: CDR1 MNHEY, CDR2 SVGEGT. The CDR3 DNA reads TGTGCCAGCAGTTACTCGCGGCAGCCGAGAAGGATGAACACTGAAGCTTTCTTT. Its protein product is CASSYSRQPRRMNTEAFF.

This clone was picked up one time. This chain connects TRBV2 to TRBJ2-3, with D perhaps TRBD1 (7 bases). The CDR3 is made up of 17 amino acids. V was pared by 6 bases and J by 5 bases, with 24 bases between. CDR1 is SNHLY and CDR2 is FYNNEI in the germline V gene. The CDR3 DNA reads as TGTGCCAGCAGCGGAGGGGGAGACAGGGTAGGAATAGATACGCAGTATTTT. It specifies CASSGGGDRVGIDTQYF.

The chain combines TRBV5-5 with TRBJ2-5; D is unresolved. There are 14 residues in the CDR3. Germline-derived CDR1 and CDR2 are SGHKS and YYEKEE (reference sequence). V lost 1 base and J lost 4, with 11 bases in between. The CDR3 DNA sequence: TGTGCCAGCAGCTTGACCGTTCCACGAGAGACCCAGTACTTC. It is translated as CASSLTVPRETQYF. Filled out from reference TRBV5-5 and TRBJ2-5, the complete variable domain reads DAGVTQSPTHLIKTRGQQVTLRCSPISGHKSVSWYQQVLGQGPQFIFQYYEKEERGRGNFPDRFSARQFPNYSSELNVNALLLGDSALYLCASSLTVPRETQYFGPGTRLLVL.

This sequence joins TRBV6-5 and TRBJ1-2; TRBD1 aligns across 9 bases. The CDR3 contains 15 residues. Trimming removed 5 bases from V and 4 bases from J; junction bases left unmatched: 8. Germline assignment: CDR1 MNHEY and CDR2 SVGAGI. CDR3: CASSNPGTGIYGYTF. CDR3 coding DNA: TGTGCCAGCAGTAACCCAGGGACAGGGATCTATGGCTACACCTTC.

The V and J genes are TRBV29-1 and TRBJ1-1, with unresolved D. This CDR3 has 11 amino acids. Germline-derived CDR1 and CDR2 are SQVTM and ANQGSEA. Trimming removed 2 bases from V and 7 bases from J, with 8 bases in between. Written as DNA, the CDR3 is TGCAGCGTTGAACGGTGGAGTGAAGCTTTCTTT. Translating it yields CSVERWSEAFF. Full variable domain (rest looked up from reference TRBV29-1 and TRBJ1-1): SAVISQKPSRDICQRGTSLTIQCQVDSQVTMMFWYRQQPGQSLTLIATANQGSEATYESGFVIDKFPISRPNLTFSTLTVSNMSPEDSSIYLCSVERWSEAFFGQGTRLTVV.

This clone has a handful of counts. The chain is built from TRBV7-8 and TRBJ2-3; D may be TRBD1 or TRBD2 (6 bases each). From germline, CDR1 is SGHVS and CDR2 FQNEAQ. The CDR3 is 16 amino acids. V lost 4 bases, J lost 0 bases, and 14 bases lay in between. As DNA, the CDR3 is TGTGCCAGCAGCTCTCCGTCGGGGGCTAGCACAGATACGCAGTATTTT. Its translation: CASSSPSGASTDTQYF. The whole variable domain, remainder taken from reference TRBV7-8 and TRBJ2-3, is GAGVSQSPRYKVAKRGQDVALRCDPISGHVSLFWYQQALGQGPEFLTYFQNEAQLDKSGLPSDRFFAERPEGSVSTLKIQRTQQEDSAVYLCASSSPSGASTDTQYFGPGTRLTVL.

J is TRBJ1-1 and V is TRBV7-3, with 7 bases identical to TRBD1. The CDR3 runs to 13 residues. Germline CDR1 and CDR2: SGHTA and FQGTGA. Germline trimming cut 4 bases from V and 9 bases from J; bases unmatched to any gene: 8. The CDR3 DNA sequence: TGTGCCAGCAGCTCGACAGGGAGCGGAAAAGCTTTCTTT. Translation: CASSSTGSGKAFF.

The chain couples TRBV9 to TRBJ1-1; D is perhaps TRBD1 (6 bases). Germline V gene lookup returns CDR1 SGDLS and CDR2 YYNGEE. This CDR3 has 13 amino acids. Trimming took off 4 bases at V and 11 bases at J, with 18 bases between the two ends. CDR3 in DNA: TGTGCCAGCAGCCCAGTGGGGGGCGGTGGGGCTTTCTTT. Protein product: CASSPVGGGGAFF.

V and J are TRBV7-2 and TRBJ2-7, with D tentatively TRBD1 (6 bases). V was trimmed by 4 bases and J by 3 bases, leaving 16 bases between them. Germline V lookup: CDR1 SGHTA, CDR2 FQGNSA. The CDR3 has 15 amino acids. Written as DNA, the CDR3 is TGTGCCAGCAGCTCAGGACTCCCCAGGGGCTACGAGCAGTACTTC. This gives the protein CASSSGLPRGYEQYF.

This chain uses TRBV11-3 with TRBJ2-2; 11 bases agree with TRBD1. The CDR3 spans 16 residues. With V trimmed by 6 bases and J by 5 bases, 8 bases remained unmatched. CDR1 is SGHNT and CDR2 is YENEEA in the germline V gene. CDR3 amino acids: CASRGSGTGGTGELFF. DNA of the CDR3: TGTGCCAGCAGGGGGTCTGGGACAGGGGGTACCGGGGAGCTGTTTTTT.

V gene TRBV28 combines with J gene TRBJ2-6; possibly TRBD2 for D (7 bases). From germline, CDR1 is MDHEN and CDR2 SYDVKM. The germline V and J ends were trimmed by 6 bases and 2 bases, with 11 bases remaining between them. CDR3 length: 15 amino acids. The CDR3 nucleotides are TGTGCCAGCAGAGGGGGGGTGACTGGGGCCAACGTCCTGACTTTC. Translation gives CASRGGVTGANVLTF.

DNA for the CDR3: TGCGCCAGCAGCCTGCAGGGTCCCAATAGCAATCAGCCCCAGCATTTT. Its translation is CASSLQGPNSNQPQHF. The chain couples TRBV5-1 to TRBJ1-5, with a possible D match to TRBD1 (5 bases). The length of the CDR3 is 16 residues. Germline V CDR1 and CDR2: SGHRS, YFSETQ. The V end lost 4 bases, the J end lost 0 bases, and 14 bases lay between the germline ends.

V is TRBV5-4 and J is TRBJ2-5, with 8 bases that match TRBD1. Looked up from germline, CDR1 is SGHNT and CDR2 is YYREEE (reference sequence). V gave up 0 bases and J gave up 4 bases; unmatched junction bases: 5. CDR3 length equals 15 residues. CDR3 sequence reads: CASSLAQGARETQYF. CDR3 bases: TGTGCCAGCAGCTTGGCCCAGGGGGCGCGAGAGACCCAGTACTTC.

For this clone: The same CDR3 also results from other DNA sequences found in this sample. This chain joins TRBV29-1 and TRBJ1-1; D might be TRBD1 (6 bases). The germline V and J ends were trimmed by 3 bases and 1 base, with 9 bases remaining between them. The germline V gene has CDR1 SQVTM and CDR2 ANQGSEA. The CDR3 runs to 13 residues. The CDR3 region is CSVDRGQNTEAFF. As DNA, the CDR3 is TGCAGCGTTGATAGGGGACAGAACACTGAAGCTTTCTTT.

The chain uses TRBV4-3 and TRBJ1-1; D call uncertain. CDR1 and CDR2 (germline): LGHNA, YSLEER. Trimming removed 4 bases from V and 0 bases from J, with 6 bases in between. This CDR3 spans 13 amino acids. CDR3 coding DNA: TGCGCCAGCAGCCTGATCATGAACACTGAAGCTTTCTTT. Its translation: CASSLIMNTEAFF.

This clone showed up just once. This chain joins TRBV19 and TRBJ2-2, with 7 nucleotides matching TRBD1. This CDR3 region has 18 residues. CDR1 is LNHDA, CDR2 SQIVND, per germline (reference sequence). The V and J ends lost 0 bases and 5 bases, in that order; junction bases with no gene match: 12. The CDR3 reads CASSIDLRGLIRTGELFF. CDR3 nucleotide sequence: TGTGCCAGTAGTATAGATCTGAGGGGGCTTATTAGGACCGGGGAGCTGTTTTTT.

The V and J genes are TRBV4-1 and TRBJ2-3, with 15 bases aligning to TRBD2. The CDR3 spans 18 residues. V trimming: 4 bases; J trimming: 4 bases; junction bases outside the gene matches: 9. The germline V gene encodes CDR1 MGHRA and CDR2 YSYEKL. CDR3 sequence (DNA): TGCGCCAGCAGCCTCACGGGACTAGCGGGGGGCTTACCAGATACGCAGTATTTT. Residues: CASSLTGLAGGLPDTQYF.

The rearrangement links TRBV24-1 to TRBJ2-5; D is uncertain. Trimming took off 5 bases at V and 5 bases at J, with 11 bases between the two ends. This CDR3 contains 13 residues. Germline V CDR1 and CDR2: KGHDR, SFDVKD. CDR3 sequence reads: CATSVQPHETQYF. The DNA of the CDR3 is TGTGCCACCAGTGTACAACCCCATGAGACCCAGTACTTC.

Note on this clone: A junction boundary mismatches the germline segment, possibly from a read error. The chain uses TRBV24-1 and TRBJ1-5; no definite D call. CDR3 length equals 14 residues. Looked up from germline, CDR1 is KGHDR and CDR2 is SFDVKD. The CDR3 nucleotides are TGTGCCACCAGCGATTCCCTGATAAATCAGCCCCAGCATTTT. Translating gives CATSDSLINQPQHF.

The gene calls are TRBV3-1 (or the pseudogene TRBV3-2) and TRBJ2-2; 9 bases agree with TRBD2. The CDR3 sequence is 16 residues long. CDR1 and CDR2 from the germline V gene are LGHDT and YNNKEL (reference sequence). With 1 base clipped from V and 5 bases from J, the junction kept 5 bases outside the gene matches. The chain's CDR3 is CASSQGALAGTGELFF. CDR3 coding DNA: TGTGCCAGCAGCCAAGGGGCACTAGCGGGTACCGGGGAGCTGTTTTTT.

V is TRBV2 and J is TRBJ1-2; D gene unclear. The CDR3 extends over 16 amino acids. With 4 bases removed from V and 0 bases from J, the gap between germline ends came to 15 bases. Germline V gene sequence: CDR1 SNHLY, CDR2 FYNNEI. The CDR3 is CASSARWPTTNYGYTF. CDR3 in DNA: TGTGCCAGCAGTGCCCGATGGCCGACGACTAACTATGGCTACACCTTC.

The chain joins TRBV28 to TRBJ1-3; TRBD1 matches at 9 bases. Per germline, CDR1 MDHEN and CDR2 SYDVKM. V shed 6 bases, J shed 2 bases, and the junction held 14 bases outside the gene matches. The CDR3 consists of 18 residues. This CDR3 is CASRPGTGLMFAGNTIYF. In nucleotides, the CDR3 is TGTGCCAGCAGGCCCGGGACAGGGCTCATGTTCGCTGGAAACACCATATATTTT.